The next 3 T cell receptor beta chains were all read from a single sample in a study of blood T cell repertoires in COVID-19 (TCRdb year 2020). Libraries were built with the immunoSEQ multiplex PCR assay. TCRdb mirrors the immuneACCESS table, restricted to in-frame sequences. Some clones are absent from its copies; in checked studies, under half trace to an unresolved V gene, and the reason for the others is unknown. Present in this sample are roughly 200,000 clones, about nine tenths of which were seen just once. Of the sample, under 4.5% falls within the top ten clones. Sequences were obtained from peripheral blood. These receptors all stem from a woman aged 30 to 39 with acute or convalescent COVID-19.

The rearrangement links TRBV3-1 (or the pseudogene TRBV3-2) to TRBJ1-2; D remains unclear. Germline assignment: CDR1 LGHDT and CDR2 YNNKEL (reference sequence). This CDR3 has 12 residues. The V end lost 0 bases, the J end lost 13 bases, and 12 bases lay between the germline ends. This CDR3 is CASSQDAGYLTF. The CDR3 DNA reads TGTGCCAGCAGCCAAGATGCGGGGTATCTCACCTTC.

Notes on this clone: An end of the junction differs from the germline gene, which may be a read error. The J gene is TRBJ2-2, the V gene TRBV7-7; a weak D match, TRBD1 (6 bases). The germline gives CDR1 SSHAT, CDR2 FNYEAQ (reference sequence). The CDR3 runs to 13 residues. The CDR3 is CASSLDRTGELFF. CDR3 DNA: TGTGCTAGCAGCTTAGACAGGACCGGGGAGCTGTTTTTT. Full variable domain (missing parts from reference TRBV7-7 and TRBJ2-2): GAGVSQSPRYKVTKRGQDVTLRCDPISSHATLYWYQQALGQGPEFLTYFNYEAQPDKSGLPSDRFSAERPEGSISTLTIQRTEQRDSAMYRCASSLDRTGELFFGEGSRLTVL.

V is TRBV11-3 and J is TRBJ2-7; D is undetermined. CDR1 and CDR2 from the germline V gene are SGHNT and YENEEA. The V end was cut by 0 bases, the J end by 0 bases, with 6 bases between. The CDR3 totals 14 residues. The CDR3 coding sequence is TGTGCCAGCAGCTTAGATCATAGCTCCTACGAGCAGTACTTC. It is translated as CASSLDHSSYEQYF.